Following are 22 T cell receptor beta chains from one sample sequenced in a study of T-cell reconstitution after alpha-beta-depleted transplantation in children. Preparation of the TCRbeta library involved a method that used unique molecular identifiers. TCRdb processed the PCR reads anew with MiXCR; each CDR3 protein has one entry. The table shows more than 250,000 distinct CDR3 sequences, with about a tenth occurring only once. Material: PBMCs from the stem cell graft donor, obtained from the stem cell graft. These receptors came from a human donor who donated a stem cell graft to a child with SCID.

CDR3 DNA sequence: TGTGCCAGTAGCCTTACGTGGTACCAGGGCAGCAATCAGCCCCAGCATTTT. Amino acid sequence: CASSLTWYQGSNQPQHF. This rearrangement joins TRBV19 to TRBJ1-5, with D perhaps matching TRBD1 (5 bases). The germline gives CDR1 LNHDA, CDR2 SQIVND (reference sequence). The CDR3 sequence is 17 residues long. Trimming stripped 6 bases from V and 1 base from J, with 19 bases between.

This chain joins TRBV12-3 or TRBV12-4 and TRBJ1-2; TRBD1 aligns across 10 bases. V gave up 3 bases and J gave up 4 bases; unmatched junction bases: 17. The CDR3 contains 19 residues. CDR3 sequence reads: CASSFARIRDRGSGYGYTF. The CDR3 bases are TGTGCCAGCAGTTTCGCCCGTATCAGGGACAGGGGTTCGGGCTATGGCTACACCTTC.

A few counts support this clonotype. The gene calls are TRBV10-3 and TRBJ2-7, with 7 bases lining up with TRBD1. This CDR3 has 17 amino acids. CDR1 and CDR2 (germline): ENHRY, SYGVKD. The V and J ends lost 4 bases and 4 bases, in that order; junction bases with no gene match: 16. The CDR3 bases are TGTGCCATCAGTGCCTCTGGGGGACAGCCCTTAGGGTACGAGCAGTACTTC. Translation gives CAISASGGQPLGYEQYF.

This chain uses TRBV3-1 with TRBJ2-5; 9 bases are a match to TRBD2. The germline V gene has CDR1 LGHDT and CDR2 YNNKEL (reference sequence). The CDR3 has 17 amino acids. V shed 0 bases, J shed 4 bases, and the junction held 9 bases outside the gene matches. CDR3 residues: CASSQEYGGGAGETQYF. The DNA for the CDR3 is TGTGCCAGCAGCCAAGAATATGGCGGGGGGGCCGGAGAGACCCAGTACTTC.

With regard to this clonotype: Relative to the germline gene, one junction end is altered; a read error may explain this. The genes are TRBV12-3 or TRBV12-4 and TRBJ2-3, with 7 bases fitting TRBD1. The CDR3 is made up of 15 amino acids. This CDR3 is CACSQLVTGTHTQYF. For the CDR3, the DNA is TGTGCCTGCAGCCAGCTGGTGACAGGGACACATACGCAGTATTTT.

The chain uses TRBV12-3 or TRBV12-4 and TRBJ2-3; D uncertain. The CDR3 consists of 16 residues. V lost 6 bases and J lost 2, with 18 bases in between. In nucleotides, the CDR3 is TGTGCCAGCAGCTCCCTGGGTGGCGGAGTCACAGATACGCAGTATTTT. It specifies CASSSLGGGVTDTQYF.

This clonotype occurred a few times. The chain carries TRBV16 and TRBJ1-1; the D is unclear. CDR3 length: 15 residues. V lost 2 bases to trimming and J lost 5 bases, with 15 bases between them. Per germline, CDR1 KGHSY and CDR2 FQNENV. Here the CDR3 DNA reads TGTGCCAGCAGCCAACTCGGACGGGAAAAGACTGAAGCTTTCTTT. Amino acids: CASSQLGREKTEAFF.

V and J are TRBV29-1 and TRBJ2-5, with D unresolved. V lost 4 bases, J lost 1 base, and 10 bases lay in between. The CDR3 has 13 residues. Germline assignment: CDR1 SQVTM and CDR2 ANQGSEA. CDR3 nucleotide sequence: TGCAGCGTTGGAGATAGGACCCAAGAGACCCAGTACTTC. It specifies CSVGDRTQETQYF.

The rearrangement uses TRBV4-1 and TRBJ2-3, with 9 bases identical to TRBD2. J gave up 0 bases and V 1 base, and 5 bases lay outside the gene matches. The CDR3 runs 17 residues. Germline CDR1 MGHRA, CDR2 YSYEKL. Here the CDR3 DNA reads TGCGCCAGCAGCCAAGTCTCCGCGGGGGGGAGCACAGATACGCAGTATTTT. It is translated as CASSQVSAGGSTDTQYF.

This clonotype was seen a handful of times. V usage is TRBV21-1 and J usage is TRBJ1-2. TRBV21-1 is a pseudogene locus. The CDR3 contains 15 residues. The CDR3 DNA sequence: TGTGCCAGCAGCAAAGGGGCAGACTCTAACTATGGCTACACCTTC. Translating it yields CASSKGADSNYGYTF.

The table lists this clonotype with many counts. V gene TRBV7-2 combines with J gene TRBJ2-3; 9 bases fit TRBD1. The CDR3 contains 15 residues. With 1 base clipped from V and 6 bases from J, the junction kept 5 bases outside the gene matches. Germline values: CDR1 SGHTA, CDR2 FQGNSA. The CDR3 region is CASSLGYRGRDTQYF. In nucleotides, the CDR3 is TGTGCCAGCAGCTTAGGATACAGGGGGCGGGATACGCAGTATTTT.

This chain uses TRBV3-1 with TRBJ2-3; tentatively, D is TRBD2 (6 bases). The CDR3 consists of 15 residues. From germline, CDR1 is LGHDT and CDR2 YNNKEL (reference sequence). The ends were cut back, 10 bases at V and 3 bases at J, with 20 bases in the middle. The DNA for the CDR3 is TGTGCCACCTGCCAAGTGGGGACTGGGACAGATACGCAGTATTTT. This sequence encodes CATCQVGTGTDTQYF.

This clonotype occurred many times. The chain joins TRBV12-3 or TRBV12-4 to TRBJ1-1; weak D call: TRBD1 (6 bases). V lost 1 base, J lost 1 base, and 10 bases lay in between. The CDR3 runs to 15 residues. The CDR3: CASSLEGVSNTEAFF. CDR3 bases: TGTGCCAGCAGTTTAGAGGGGGTGTCGAACACTGAAGCTTTCTTT.

This clonotype has a count of ten or more. The gene calls are TRBV6-1 and TRBJ2-2; D unresolved. Germline V gene data show CDR1 as MNHNS and CDR2 as SASEGT. The V end was cut by 7 bases, the J end by 1 base, with 7 bases between. CDR3 length: 13 residues. CDR3 in DNA: TGTGCCAGCAAGCCAGGGAACACCGGGGAGCTGTTTTTT. Protein product: CASKPGNTGELFF.

The chain carries TRBV6-4 and TRBJ2-2, with D perhaps matching TRBD1 (6 bases). V was clipped by 5 bases and J by 5 bases, with 18 bases between them. Germline values: CDR1 MRHNA, CDR2 SNTAGT. The CDR3 is 16 residues long. The CDR3 sequence: CASSPHRTDWTGELFF. CDR3 sequence (DNA): TGTGCCAGCAGTCCACATAGGACAGATTGGACCGGGGAGCTGTTTTTT.

V and J are TRBV6-2 or TRBV6-3 and TRBJ2-5; tentative D call: TRBD2 (5 bases). CDR3 length equals 15 residues. V was trimmed by 5 bases and J by 2 bases, leaving 15 bases between them. Germline V gene data show CDR1 as MNHEY and CDR2 as SVGEGT. The CDR3 DNA follows: TGTGCCAGCAGTACGACCCGACTAACGCAAGAGACCCAGTACTTC. This gives the protein CASSTTRLTQETQYF.

This clonotype was recorded at least ten times. This sequence joins TRBV5-6 and TRBJ1-1, with 9 bases matching TRBD1. The germline V gene has CDR1 SGHDT and CDR2 YYEEEE. After removal of 3 bases from V and 4 bases from J, the junction contained 4 bases not matched to a gene. CDR3 length equals 14 residues. CDR3 sequence reads: CASSSGQGGTEAFF. In DNA form, the CDR3 reads TGTGCCAGCAGCTCGGGACAGGGAGGCACTGAAGCTTTCTTT.

The chain uses TRBV12-3 or TRBV12-4 and TRBJ2-2; D is perhaps TRBD1 (6 bases). Trimming removed 1 base at V and 0 bases at J, with 9 bases between. The CDR3 totals 16 residues. The CDR3 here is CASSLGAGANTGELFF. The CDR3 DNA is TGTGCCAGCAGTTTAGGGGCAGGGGCGAACACCGGGGAGCTGTTTTTT.

In its sample, this clonotype was seen many times. V and J are TRBV20-1 and TRBJ1-3, with a tentative D call TRBD1 (5 bases). Trimming stripped 6 bases from V and 4 bases from J, with 19 bases between. The CDR3 spans 15 residues. Germline CDR1 is DFQATT and CDR2 is SNEGSKA (reference sequence). The CDR3 region is CSAATEGGAGNTIYF. The CDR3 coding sequence is TGCAGTGCGGCCACCGAGGGAGGGGCGGGAAACACCATATATTTT.

This clonotype was counted many times. This chain joins TRBV6-5 and TRBJ1-2; a possible D gene is TRBD1 (5 bases). V dropped 2 bases and J dropped 4 bases, with 17 bases sitting between them. The germline V gene has CDR1 MNHEY and CDR2 SVGAGI. The CDR3 length is 16 residues. As DNA, the CDR3 is TGTGCCAGCAGTTACGCCAGGGAGGAAGGAACCTATGGCTACACCTTC. It translates to CASSYAREEGTYGYTF.

A few counts support this clonotype. The chain combines TRBV5-6 with TRBJ2-7; 10 nucleotides agree with TRBD1. CDR1 SGHDT and CDR2 YYEEEE come from the germline V gene. With 4 bases clipped from V and 7 bases from J, the junction kept 8 bases outside the gene matches. This CDR3 spans 14 amino acids. The CDR3 coding sequence is TGTGCCAGCAGCCATGGGACAGGGGTGGGGGAGCAGTACTTC. Amino acids: CASSHGTGVGEQYF.

This clonotype was seen a few times. This sequence joins TRBV9 and TRBJ1-4; no firm D call. This CDR3 contains 17 residues. V was pared by 3 bases and J by 0 bases, with 15 bases between. CDR1 and CDR2 from the germline V gene are SGDLS and YYNGEE. CDR3 bases: TGTGCCAGCAGCGAGAAGGAGGGAGTCGCAACTAATGAAAAACTGTTTTTT. It is translated as CASSEKEGVATNEKLFF.